The clone carrying this T cell receptor beta chain turned up a few times. Its antigen is unknown. TCRdb used MiXCR to reprocess the 5' RACE reads, holding one entry per CDR3 protein. The repertoire includes around 300,000 distinct CDR3 sequences, approximately 13% of them detected once, and 0.4% to 0.65% sits in the top ten. The sample is drawn from a study of T cells after yellow fever vaccination. Study results and caveats: Abundant bulk-derived clonotypes could contaminate FACS-sorted repertoires. Post-booster samples contained most primary-vaccination clones (approximately 96% CD4, around 89% CD8). Though it reached lower strength, the secondary response hit its peak faster, day 5 versus 15.

Germline V gene lookup returns CDR1 DFQATT and CDR2 SNEGSKA (reference sequence). This CDR3 spans 13 amino acids. V gave up 7 bases and J gave up 4 bases, with 13 bases separating them. This material consisted of CD4+ T cells sorted from PBMCs, taken 45 days after the yellow fever booster vaccination. V is TRBV20-1 and J is TRBJ1-4, with D uncertain. The receptor was isolated from a man aged 30 to 45 who received the YFV17D yellow fever vaccine. The CDR3 coding sequence is TGCAGTGTTACCCGGACGCTTAATGAAAAACTGTTTTTT. Protein product: CSVTRTLNEKLFF.